This T cell receptor (beta chain) was recorded in a study of T-cell reconstitution after alpha-beta-depleted transplantation in children. This clonotype showed up many times. What it binds is unknown. Points from the study as a whole: Most T-cell counts and diversity one year after the transplant came from T cells that were newly produced.

Unique molecular identifiers were incorporated into the prepared TCRbeta library. TCRdb processed the PCR reads anew with MiXCR; each CDR3 protein has one entry. The repertoire holds fewer than 750,000 distinct CDR3 sequences, 20% to 25% seen once, with 11% to 15% in the top ten. V lost 6 bases, J lost 5 bases, and 9 bases stayed unmatched. This CDR3 region has 15 residues. This receptor was obtained from a boy in the first two years of life who had a stem cell transplant for acute myeloid leukemia, so the T cells may come from the graft donor. Sequenced material: PBMCs, mostly from graft donor cells, taken 360 days after TCRalphabeta/CD19-depleted stem cell transplant. This chain uses TRBV12-3 or TRBV12-4 with TRBJ2-3; TRBD1 agrees at 9 bases. The CDR3 spells CASRRTGVVGDTQYF. In nucleotides, the CDR3 is TGTGCCAGCAGAAGGACAGGGGTCGTGGGAGATACGCAGTATTTT.